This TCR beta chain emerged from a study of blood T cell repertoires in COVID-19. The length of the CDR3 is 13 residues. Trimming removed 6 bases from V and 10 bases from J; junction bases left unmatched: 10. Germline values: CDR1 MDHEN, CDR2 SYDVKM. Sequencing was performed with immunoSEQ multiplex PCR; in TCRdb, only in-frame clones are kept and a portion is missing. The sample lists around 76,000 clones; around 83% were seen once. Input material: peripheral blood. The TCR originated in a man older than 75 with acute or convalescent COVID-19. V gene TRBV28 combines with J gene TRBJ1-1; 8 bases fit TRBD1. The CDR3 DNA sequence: TGTGCCAGCAGACAAACAGGGGGGGTGGGAGCTTTCTTT. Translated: CASRQTGGVGAFF.